This TCR beta chain emerged from a study of cytomegalovirus exposure and HLA in healthy donors. This clone was detected only a few times. Use of 60 Vbeta and 13 Jbeta primers characterized the PCR. The table came from immunoSEQ multiplex PCR; TCRdb's copy has only in-frame clones and leaves some out. The sample contains about 170,000 clones, approximately 71% of which appear only once. The CDR3 spans 17 residues. From germline, CDR1 is SNHLY and CDR2 FYNNEI. Germline trimming cut 2 bases from V and 3 bases from J; bases unmatched to any gene: 9. This chain links TRBV2 with TRBJ2-1; 8 nucleotides match TRBD2. This TCR came from a young woman in good health and CMV-seropositive. Sequenced input: PBMCs. CDR3 sequence (DNA): TGTGCCAGCAGTGAAACCCGGGGTAGCGGGGTCTACAATGAGCAGTTCTTC. Translation gives CASSETRGSGVYNEQFF.